Listed here are 26 T cell receptor beta chains from one sample, sequenced in a study of somatic mutations in cytotoxic T cells in rheumatoid arthritis. Produced via immunoSEQ multiplex PCR; TCRdb's table is partial and in-frame only. The table has some 19,000 clones, about four fifths seen once. The sequenced material came from CD8+ T cells sorted from blood. These receptors came from a man in his late teens or twenties with rheumatoid arthritis.

The chain uses TRBV7-9 and TRBJ2-5, with D unresolved. Germline CDR1 SEHNR, CDR2 FQNEAQ (reference sequence). The CDR3 contains 13 residues. The V gene lost 3 bases and the J gene lost 3 bases, with 8 bases spanning the gap. Written as DNA, the CDR3 is TGTGCCAGCAGCTTCCGCCTTAAAGAGACCCAGTACTTC. Its protein is CASSFRLKETQYF.

J is TRBJ2-3 and V is TRBV29-1; D may be TRBD2 (5 bases). This CDR3 region has 15 residues. Trimming took 6 bases from V and 0 from J, leaving 16 bases between them. Germline CDR1 SQVTM, CDR2 ANQGSEA. The CDR3 loop reads CSVRITRPSTDTQYF. CDR3 bases: TGCAGCGTCAGAATCACTAGGCCTAGCACAGATACGCAGTATTTT.

This clone occurred a few times. The rearrangement links TRBV7-9 to TRBJ2-1; D is ambiguous. This CDR3 has 15 residues. Germline CDR1 reads SEHNR; CDR2 reads FQNEAQ (reference sequence). Between the trimmed V and J ends, which lost 5 bases and 4 bases, there was a span of 15 bases. The CDR3 loop is CASSLTSYSYNEQFF. The CDR3, as DNA: TGTGCCAGCAGCCTGACGTCCTACAGTTACAATGAGCAGTTCTTC.

V and J are TRBV5-6 and TRBJ2-7, with 8 bases aligning to TRBD1. The V and J ends lost 2 bases and 4 bases, in that order; junction bases with no gene match: 2. The CDR3 is made up of 13 amino acids. Germline V gene data show CDR1 as SGHDT and CDR2 as YYEEEE. The CDR3 reads CASSFRTGYEQYF. In DNA form, the CDR3 reads TGTGCCAGCAGCTTCCGGACAGGGTACGAGCAGTACTTC.

The V call is TRBV10-1, the J call TRBJ2-1; tentative D call: TRBD1 (6 bases). This CDR3 comprises 15 residues. The V and J ends lost 2 bases and 4 bases respectively, with 12 bases between them. Germline CDR1 WNHNN, CDR2 SYGVQD (reference sequence). CDR3 protein: CASSETDSPYNEQFF. In DNA form, the CDR3 reads TGCGCCAGCAGTGAGACGGACAGCCCGTACAATGAGCAGTTCTTC.

The genes are TRBV7-9 and TRBJ1-5; D remains unclear. This CDR3 is 13 amino acids long. The V gene lost 4 bases and the J gene lost 4 bases, with 8 bases spanning the gap. Germline V lookup: CDR1 SEHNR, CDR2 FQNEAQ (reference sequence). The CDR3 reads CASSSNSNQPQHF. For the CDR3, the DNA is TGTGCCAGCAGCTCAAACAGTAATCAGCCCCAGCATTTT.

This clone ranks as medium-sized. The genes are TRBV6-4 and TRBJ2-3; D might be TRBD2 (6 bases). The germline CDR1 and CDR2 sequences are MRHNA and SNTAGT. CDR3 length: 13 residues. The V end was cut by 3 bases, the J end by 3 bases, with 7 bases between. The CDR3 protein is CASSDGTTDTQYF. The CDR3 DNA is TGTGCCAGCAGTGATGGGACTACAGATACGCAGTATTTT.

This clone was recorded once. The chain recombines TRBV2 with TRBJ1-1; 10 bases are a match to TRBD1. Germline assignment: CDR1 SNHLY and CDR2 FYNNEI. The CDR3 consists of 14 residues. V lost 6 bases, J lost 5 bases, and 6 bases stayed unmatched. CDR3 nucleotide sequence: TGTGCCAGCAGCCGACAGGGGGCGTTTACTGAAGCTTTCTTT. Translating it yields CASSRQGAFTEAFF.

The chain is built from TRBV6-1 and TRBJ2-1; 8 bases agree with TRBD2. CDR3 length equals 16 residues. V lost 3 bases to trimming and J lost 7 bases; unmatched junction nucleotides: 11. Germline V CDR1 and CDR2: MNHNS, SASEGT. The CDR3 here is CASSENRGLVRNEQFF. The CDR3 DNA follows: TGTGCCAGCAGTGAGAACCGGGGACTAGTTAGGAATGAGCAGTTCTTC.

By share of the sample, this clone is medium-sized. This chain uses TRBV19 with TRBJ2-1, with a weak D call TRBD2 (7 bases). The CDR3 spans 15 residues. Trimming pared 3 bases from V and 4 bases from J, leaving 13 bases between. CDR1 and CDR2 from the germline V gene are LNHDA and SQIVND (reference sequence). The CDR3 reads CASSMAAGAYNEQFF. For the CDR3, the DNA is TGTGCCAGTAGTATGGCCGCGGGGGCTTACAATGAGCAGTTCTTC.

V gene TRBV6-4 combines with J gene TRBJ2-3; 9 nucleotides align to TRBD2. V lost 4 bases and J lost 2; bases outside the gene matches: 1. Germline assignment: CDR1 MRHNA and CDR2 SNTAGT. This CDR3 comprises 14 residues. CDR3 in DNA: TGTGCCAGCAGTGTAGCGGGGGACACAGATACGCAGTATTTT. Amino acids: CASSVAGDTDTQYF.

V and J are TRBV2 and TRBJ2-3; 9 bases map to TRBD2. Germline CDR1 SNHLY, CDR2 FYNNEI. This CDR3 is built from 14 residues. V lost 8 bases, J lost 0 bases, and 3 bases stayed unmatched. For the CDR3, the DNA is TGTGCCAGCTTTGCGGGAGGGAGCACAGATACGCAGTATTTT. Protein: CASFAGGSTDTQYF.

The rearrangement joins TRBV5-5 to TRBJ2-5; D is undetermined. V was shortened by 4 bases and J by 5 bases, with 9 bases between the two germline ends. Looked up from germline, CDR1 is SGHKS and CDR2 is YYEKEE (reference sequence). The CDR3 totals 12 residues. For the CDR3, the DNA is TGTGCCAGCAGCCCAAACGGCGAGACCCAGTACTTC. Its protein is CASSPNGETQYF. The full variable domain, its missing parts supplied by reference TRBV5-5 and TRBJ2-5, is DAGVTQSPTHLIKTRGQQVTLRCSPISGHKSVSWYQQVLGQGPQFIFQYYEKEERGRGNFPDRFSARQFPNYSSELNVNALLLGDSALYLCASSPNGETQYFGPGTRLLVL.

The chain links TRBV5-4 to TRBJ2-3; D uncertain. This CDR3 is 15 amino acids long. Looked up from germline, CDR1 is SGHNT and CDR2 is YYREEE (reference sequence). The germline V and J ends were trimmed by 3 bases and 1 base, with 12 bases remaining between them. CDR3 sequence: CASSSTIEGTDTQYF. The CDR3 bases are TGTGCCAGCAGCTCCACAATAGAGGGCACAGATACGCAGTATTTT. Full variable domain (rest looked up from reference TRBV5-4 and TRBJ2-3): ETGVTQSPTHLIKTRGQQVTLRCSSQSGHNTVSWYQQALGQGPQFIFQYYREEENGRGNFPPRFSGLQFPNYSSELNVNALELDDSALYLCASSSTIEGTDTQYFGPGTRLTVL.

The CDR3 loop reads CASTLGHFQPQHF. The CDR3 DNA reads TGTGCCAGTACCCTGGGACATTTCCAGCCCCAGCATTTT. This chain uses TRBV19 with TRBJ1-5; D perhaps matches TRBD1 (6 bases). The V end was cut by 7 bases, the J end by 7 bases, with 14 bases between. The CDR3 totals 13 residues. Germline-derived CDR1 and CDR2 are LNHDA and SQIVND (reference sequence). Filled out from reference TRBV19 and TRBJ1-5, the complete variable domain reads DGGITQSPKYLFRKEGQNVTLSCEQNLNHDAMYWYRQDPGQGLRLIYYSQIVNDFQKGDIAEGYSVSREKKESFPLTVTSAQKNPTAFYLCASTLGHFQPQHFGDGTRLSIL.

The chain employs TRBV28 and TRBJ1-5, with a possible D match to TRBD1 (5 bases). This CDR3 comprises 15 residues. The germline V gene encodes CDR1 MDHEN and CDR2 SYDVKM. Trimming stripped 9 bases from V and 1 base from J, with 16 bases between. CDR3 coding DNA: TGTGCCAGTACCCCTGACGGGGCGAGCAATCAGCCCCAGCATTTT. Translated, it gives CASTPDGASNQPQHF.

The chain combines TRBV27 with TRBJ2-7; D perhaps matches TRBD1 (6 bases). The CDR3 spans 14 residues. The germline V gene has CDR1 MNHEY and CDR2 SMNVEV (reference sequence). Trimming took 5 bases from V and 5 from J, leaving 16 bases between them. This CDR3 is CASSPGHTPNEQYF. CDR3 sequence (DNA): TGTGCCAGCAGTCCGGGACACACTCCGAACGAGCAGTACTTC.

The J gene is TRBJ2-3, the V gene TRBV7-8; TRBD2 matches 7 bases. The CDR3 extends over 17 amino acids. J gave up 3 bases and V 5 bases, and 14 bases lay outside the gene matches. Germline V gives CDR1 SGHVS, CDR2 FQNEAQ. CDR3 protein: CASSPFMGGRMTDTQYF. CDR3 sequence (DNA): TGTGCCAGCAGCCCATTCATGGGGGGGAGGATGACAGATACGCAGTATTTT.

The chain carries TRBV19 and TRBJ2-7; no firm D call. Between the trimmed V and J ends, which lost 6 bases and 2 bases, there was a span of 17 bases. Germline CDR1 LNHDA, CDR2 SQIVND (reference sequence). The length of the CDR3 is 15 residues. This CDR3 reads CASSPLIRFAYEQYF. The CDR3, as DNA: TGTGCCAGTAGCCCCCTCATCAGGTTCGCCTACGAGCAGTACTTC.

V usage is TRBV30 and J usage is TRBJ1-1; 7 bases map to TRBD1. This CDR3 is 12 amino acids long. Per the germline V gene, CDR1 is GTSNPN and CDR2 is SVGIG (reference sequence). The V gene end was trimmed by 4 bases and the J gene end by 7 bases; junction bases not matched to a gene: 6. CDR3: CAWTAGQVEAFF. In DNA form, the CDR3 reads TGTGCCTGGACCGCCGGACAGGTTGAAGCTTTCTTT.

This clone was recorded once. The genes are TRBV27 and TRBJ2-1; D not resolved. Germline CDR1 is MNHEY and CDR2 is SMNVEV (reference sequence). Trimming left V 8 bases short and J 2 bases short, with 4 bases between. This CDR3 is 11 amino acids long. CDR3 loop: CASLAYNEQFF. DNA for the CDR3: TGTGCCAGCCTCGCCTACAATGAGCAGTTCTTC.

This clone was observed a handful of times. The gene calls are TRBV11-3 and TRBJ1-1; D call uncertain. V was shortened by 3 bases and J by 0 bases, with 5 bases between the two germline ends. This CDR3 spans 13 amino acids. CDR1 is SGHNT, CDR2 YENEEA, per germline. CDR3 region: CASSFRLNTEAFF. DNA of the CDR3: TGTGCCAGCAGCTTTCGTTTGAACACTGAAGCTTTCTTT.

This clone appeared once. This sequence joins TRBV9 and TRBJ1-4; tentatively, D is TRBD1 (5 bases). The CDR3 totals 15 residues. The ends were cut back, 1 base at V and 3 bases at J, with 10 bases in the middle. Per the germline V gene, CDR1 is SGDLS and CDR2 is YYNGEE. In DNA, the CDR3 is TGTGCCAGCAGCGTATCAGGGTTATCTAATGAAAAACTGTTTTTT. It encodes CASSVSGLSNEKLFF.

The gene calls are TRBV29-1 and TRBJ1-2; no definite D call. The germline V and J ends were trimmed by 0 bases and 6 bases, with 8 bases remaining between them. Germline CDR1 reads SQVTM; CDR2 reads ANQGSEA. The CDR3 has 12 amino acids. As DNA, the CDR3 is TGCAGCGTTGAAGATCCGCCCCATGGCTACACCTTC. Encoded protein: CSVEDPPHGYTF.

The rearrangement uses TRBV28 and TRBJ1-2; 10 positions match TRBD1. The CDR3 is made up of 16 amino acids. Germline V CDR1 and CDR2: MDHEN, SYDVKM. V was clipped by 3 bases and J by 4 bases; unmatched bases: 8. The CDR3 here is CASSLYLRTGGYGYTF. Written as DNA, the CDR3 is TGTGCCAGCAGTTTGTATCTCCGGACAGGGGGCTATGGCTACACCTTC.

The V call is TRBV2, the J call TRBJ1-4, with a possible D match to TRBD1 (5 bases). This CDR3 comprises 14 residues. Germline V gene data show CDR1 as SNHLY and CDR2 as FYNNEI. V lost 5 bases, J lost 8 bases, and 15 bases lay in between. In DNA form, the CDR3 reads TGTGCCAGCAGTTCGGGGCAAACCAACGAAAAACTGTTTTTT. This codes for CASSSGQTNEKLFF.